The 16 T cell receptor beta chains below were found in one sample sequenced in a study of identical twins. TCRdb re-called the 5' RACE reads through MiXCR, storing one row per CDR3 protein. The sample has around 1.7 million distinct CDR3 sequences, 32% seen once; the top ten hold less than 0.35%. Sequenced sample: cord blood. Receptor source: a newborn girl in good health.

V and J are TRBV2 and TRBJ1-2, with TRBD1 matching 8 bases. The germline V gene has CDR1 SNHLY and CDR2 FYNNEI. J was trimmed by 0 bases and V by 8 bases; bases with no gene match: 2. This CDR3 comprises 13 residues. The CDR3 sequence is CASGGQANYGYTF. The CDR3 bases are TGTGCCAGCGGGGGACAGGCTAACTATGGCTACACCTTC.

This clonotype was observed a few times. The V call is TRBV20-1, the J call TRBJ1-2, with TRBD1 matching 8 bases. The germline CDR1 and CDR2 sequences are DFQATT and SNEGSKA (reference sequence). Trimming cost V 6 bases and J 4 bases; bases outside gene matches: 7. This CDR3 has 13 amino acids. This chain's CDR3 is CSAEQGVGYGYTF. The CDR3 coding sequence is TGCAGTGCGGAACAGGGGGTAGGCTATGGCTACACCTTC.

The V call is TRBV4-2, the J call TRBJ2-5; tentatively, D is TRBD1 (6 bases). The V and J ends lost 1 base and 11 bases respectively, with 29 bases between them. The germline CDR1 and CDR2 sequences are LGHNA and YNFKEQ. This CDR3 is 18 amino acids long. CDR3 sequence (DNA): TGTGCCAGCAGCCAAGTTCGATTCACAGGGAAGGCGTACAATGAGCAGTACTTC. Amino acids: CASSQVRFTGKAYNEQYF.

In this sample, this clonotype turned up a few times. V and J are TRBV10-3 and TRBJ2-1, with TRBD2 matching 9 bases. The CDR3 loop spans 16 amino acids. Germline-derived CDR1 and CDR2 are ENHRY and SYGVKD. V lost 2 bases to trimming and J lost 15 bases; unmatched junction nucleotides: 17. The chain's CDR3 is CAISEISPRGGRAAFF. Written as DNA, the CDR3 is TGTGCCATCAGTGAGATAAGCCCTAGAGGCGGGAGGGCCGCGTTCTTC.

The chain combines TRBV2 with TRBJ2-1, with D perhaps matching TRBD2 (5 bases). CDR3 length: 14 amino acids. Trimming removed 7 bases from V and 0 bases from J, with 10 bases in between. Germline V lookup: CDR1 SNHLY, CDR2 FYNNEI. CDR3 loop: CASNGVRSYNEQFF. The CDR3 region has the DNA TGTGCCAGCAACGGGGTTCGCTCCTACAATGAGCAGTTCTTC.

The chain joins TRBV20-1 to TRBJ1-4, with D possibly being TRBD1 (5 bases). Germline V CDR1 and CDR2: DFQATT, SNEGSKA (reference sequence). CDR3 size: 13 residues. Trimming stripped 2 bases from V and 7 bases from J, with 11 bases between. CDR3 in DNA: TGCAGTGCTAGAAGCGGGACCGGTGAAAAACTGTTTTTT. This encodes CSARSGTGEKLFF.

This clonotype was counted only a few times. This chain links TRBV21-1 with TRBJ1-1; the table's D call, TRBD1, was not checked against the DNA. TRBV21-1 corresponds to a pseudogene. There are 14 residues in the CDR3. The chain's CDR3 is CASHPRDRLLEAFF. The DNA for the CDR3 is TGTGCCAGTCACCCCCGGGACAGACTACTCGAAGCTTTCTTT.

The V and J genes are TRBV24-1 and TRBJ2-1, with 12 bases aligning to TRBD2. Germline V gene sequence: CDR1 KGHDR, CDR2 SFDVKD. CDR3 size: 16 residues. Germline trimming cut 7 bases from V and 7 bases from J; bases unmatched to any gene: 10. The CDR3 reads CATRSAGTSGRNEQFF. The CDR3, as DNA: TGTGCCACCAGATCGGCGGGGACTAGCGGGCGGAATGAGCAGTTCTTC.

This clonotype was seen only a few times. The CDR3 DNA sequence: TGCGCCAGCAGCCCCCCCTTGGGAGCCTACGAGCAGTACTTC. Its translation: CASSPPLGAYEQYF. The V gene is TRBV5-1, the J gene TRBJ2-7, with a tentative D call TRBD2 (5 bases). This CDR3 is 14 amino acids long. V was pared by 4 bases and J by 2 bases, with 13 bases between. Germline-derived CDR1 and CDR2 are SGHRS and YFSETQ.

This rearrangement joins TRBV6-1 to TRBJ1-4; the D gene is possibly TRBD1 (5 bases). Germline V gene lookup returns CDR1 MNHNS and CDR2 SASEGT. The CDR3 contains 14 residues. The V gene lost 7 bases and the J gene lost 4 bases, with 13 bases spanning the gap. CDR3 in DNA: TGTGCCAGCAAGTCGGGACCGCGTAATGAAAAACTGTTTTTT. It yields the protein CASKSGPRNEKLFF.

This clonotype was counted many times. The V call is TRBV20-1, the J call TRBJ2-3; 7 bases are shared with TRBD1. This CDR3 is 12 amino acids long. Trimming took 5 bases from V and 4 from J; bases not matched to a gene: 3. Germline V gives CDR1 DFQATT, CDR2 SNEGSKA (reference sequence). CDR3 sequence reads: CSAVTGADTQYF. CDR3 in DNA: TGCAGTGCTGTTACAGGGGCAGATACGCAGTATTTT.

This clonotype was recorded many times. V gene TRBV20-1 combines with J gene TRBJ2-7; 7 bases map to TRBD2. CDR1 and CDR2 from the germline V gene are DFQATT and SNEGSKA (reference sequence). V gave up 3 bases and J gave up 6 bases; unmatched junction bases: 8. The CDR3 length is 13 residues. The CDR3 DNA sequence: TGCAGTGCTAGTATCACTAGCGAGGGCGAGCAGTACTTC. It specifies CSASITSEGEQYF.

This chain links TRBV5-1 with TRBJ2-1; 7 bases line up with TRBD2. The CDR3 length is 14 residues. J lost 4 bases, V lost 4 bases, and 5 bases had no gene match. Germline V CDR1 and CDR2: SGHRS, YFSETQ. Written as DNA, the CDR3 is TGCGCCAGCAGCGGACCGGGAGGTTACAATGAGCAGTTCTTC. Translation gives CASSGPGGYNEQFF.

A note on this clonotype: The junction shows a germline mismatch at one end, possibly a read error. J is TRBJ1-2 and V is TRBV6-1; the D is unclear. The CDR3 extends over 13 amino acids. CDR1 and CDR2 from the germline V gene are MNHNS and SASEGT. CDR3 loop: CASSKNGFYGYTF. Here the CDR3 DNA reads TGCGCCAGCAGTAAAAACGGCTTCTATGGCTACACCTTC.

The rearrangement joins TRBV7-2 to TRBJ1-6; D remains unclear. From germline, CDR1 is SGHTA and CDR2 FQGNSA. The CDR3 consists of 13 residues. Trimming shortened V by 3 bases and J by 10 bases, and 10 bases separated the two germline ends. CDR3 coding DNA: TGTGCCAGCAGCTTTTCTCAGCCCTCACCCCTCCACTTT. Protein sequence: CASSFSQPSPLHF.

The chain uses TRBV20-1 and TRBJ2-4; D perhaps matches TRBD2 (6 bases). The germline V gene has CDR1 DFQATT and CDR2 SNEGSKA (reference sequence). Between the trimmed V and J ends, which lost 1 base and 2 bases, there was a span of 15 bases. The CDR3 contains 16 residues. The chain's CDR3 is CSARGSAGYPKNIQYF. The DNA of the CDR3 is TGCAGTGCTAGAGGATCGGCGGGATATCCCAAAAACATTCAGTACTTC.